A selection of T cell receptor beta chains follows, all from one sample in a study of beta chain features in type 1 diabetes. The repertoire was sequenced with immunoSEQ multiplex PCR; TCRdb's copy has only in-frame clones and lacks some. The sample has about 260,000 clones; around 21% are singletons. Sequenced material: naive CD4+ T cells from blood. These receptors originate from a woman between 40 and 50 years old with type 1 diabetes. Each CDR3 is given with its conserved first and last residue. D genes are given only for firm matches. Some rows mark clone size as missing; the rest say once, few, many or name a class of expanded clone.

clone_size,v_call,j_call,d_call,cdr3_aa,cdr3_nt
.,TRBV7-2,TRBJ1-4,.,CASSLGRVWEKLFF,TGTGCCAGCAGCCTCGGGAGGGTTTGGGAAAAACTGTTTTTT
.,TRBV13,TRBJ2-2,.,CASSNEGAGTHGTGELFF,TGTGCCAGCAGCAACGAGGGGGCCGGGACTCACGGCACCGGGGAGCTGTTTTTT
.,TRBV7-3,TRBJ2-3,TRBD2,CASSLIGLAEYTDTQYF,TGTGCCAGCAGCTTAATAGGCCTAGCGGAGTACACAGATACGCAGTATTTT
few,TRBV28,TRBJ1-1,.,CASSLHTGLNTEAFF,TGTGCCAGCAGTTTGCATACAGGGTTGAACACTGAAGCTTTCTTT
.,TRBV7-3,TRBJ2-4,TRBD2,CASSAGEGNIQYF,TGTGCCAGCAGCGCGGGGGAGGGAAACATTCAGTACTTC
few,TRBV7-7,TRBJ2-1,TRBD2,CASSPSPAGGPRNEQFF,TGTGCCAGCAGCCCCTCCCCAGCGGGAGGGCCGAGAAATGAGCAGTTCTTC
.,TRBV18,TRBJ2-1,.,CASSPGESSYNEQFF,TGTGCCAGCTCACCAGGGGAGAGCTCCTACAATGAGCAGTTCTTC
.,TRBV18,TRBJ2-7,.,CASSLSGVEAEQYF,TGTGCCAGCTCACTGTCAGGGGTGGAGGCCGAGCAGTACTTC
.,TRBV7-3,TRBJ2-1,TRBD2,CASSLRSSGSGNEQFF,TGTGCCAGCAGCTTACGTAGTAGCGGGAGTGGTAATGAGCAGTTCTTC
.,TRBV5-4,TRBJ2-1,TRBD2,CASSRPLAGGRNEQFF,TGTGCCAGCAGCCGCCCTCTTGCGGGAGGCAGGAATGAGCAGTTCTTC
few,TRBV18,TRBJ2-7,TRBD1,CASSPLDRGGYEQYF,TGTGCCAGCTCACCTCTGGACAGGGGGGGCTACGAGCAGTACTTC
few,TRBV18,TRBJ1-2,TRBD1,CASSAGTGDYGYTF,TGTGCCAGCTCCGCCGGGACAGGGGACTATGGCTACACCTTC
once,TRBV7-7,TRBJ1-3,.,CASSLGSGVGNTIYF,TGTGCTAGCAGCTTAGGCTCCGGGGTTGGAAACACCATATATTTT
.,TRBV7-2,TRBJ2-7,TRBD2,CASSLARSGRFYEQYF,TGTGCCAGCAGCTTAGCCCGAAGCGGGAGGTTCTACGAGCAGTACTTC
.,TRBV4-3,TRBJ1-2,TRBD1,CASSQDAGGTGVGYTF,TGCGCCAGCAGCCAAGATGCCGGCGGGACAGGGGTCGGCTACACCTTC
.,TRBV29-1,TRBJ2-3,TRBD2,CSVQTSSGVADTQYF,TGCAGCGTCCAGACTTCTAGCGGGGTTGCAGATACGCAGTATTTT
.,TRBV6-5,TRBJ1-6,.,CASSYSGTYNSPLHF,TGTGCCAGCAGTTACTCCGGGACCTATAATTCACCCCTCCACTTT
.,TRBV29-1,TRBJ1-5,TRBD1,CSVVDRDREQPQHF,TGCAGCGTGGTAGACAGGGATCGGGAACAGCCCCAGCATTTT
few,TRBV4-2,TRBJ1-6,TRBD1,CASSQAAGQGVASPLHF,TGTGCCAGCAGCCAAGCTGCCGGACAGGGCGTCGCTTCACCCCTCCACTTT
few,TRBV2,TRBJ2-3,TRBD2,CASSEGLAGPDTQYF,TGTGCCAGCAGTGAGGGACTAGCGGGACCAGATACGCAGTATTTT